This T cell receptor beta chain was recorded in a study of blood T cell repertoires in COVID-19. Produced via immunoSEQ multiplex PCR; TCRdb's table is partial and in-frame only. The sample has a few hundred thousand clones, around 90% seen once. This CDR3 is built from 12 residues. The V and J ends lost 4 bases and 6 bases respectively, with 10 bases between them. Germline values: CDR1 MNHNY, CDR2 SVGAGI (reference sequence). This TCR was sampled from a man aged 18 to 35 with COVID-19, enrolled during active disease. Sequencing input: peripheral blood. This rearrangement joins TRBV6-6 to TRBJ2-7; no reliable D call. CDR3 nucleotide sequence: TGTGCCAGCAGTTTACAGCCGGCCGAGCAGTACTTC. Translation gives CASSLQPAEQYF.